This TCR beta chain was obtained from a study of memory CD4+ T cells and cytomegalovirus serostatus. Single viable CD3+CD4+CD8-CD45RO+ cells were sorted as the memory CD4+ T cells. The CDR3 has 14 amino acids. Trimming took off 2 bases at V and 5 bases at J, with 13 bases between the two ends. CDR1 SGHDT and CDR2 YYEEEE come from the germline V gene. Concerning this clone itself: Its antigen is unknown.

Study results and caveats: Of 164 reported CMV TCRbeta sequences, under 80 were found in memory CD4+ repertoires. Repertoires predicted CMV serostatus with median bootstrapped AUC of roughly 0.95.

Generated by immunoSEQ multiplex PCR, the TCRdb table keeps only in-frame clones and is missing some. Of 50,000 or so clones in the sample, roughly four fifths were seen once. The source material was memory CD4+ T cells from blood. This receptor was identified in an adult in good health and CMV-seronegative. The chain is built from TRBV5-6 and TRBJ2-5; D is undetermined. CDR3 DNA sequence: TGTGCCAGCAGCTTAACCCCTGGGGTGGAGACCCAGTACTTC. Amino acid sequence: CASSLTPGVETQYF. Looking up the rest from reference TRBV5-6 and TRBJ2-5 gives the full variable domain: DAGVTQSPTHLIKTRGQQVTLRCSPKSGHDTVSWYQQALGQGPQFIFQYYEEEERQRGNFPDRFSGHQFPNYSSELNVNALLLGDSALYLCASSLTPGVETQYFGPGTRLLVL.